This T cell receptor beta chain is drawn from a study of cytomegalovirus exposure and HLA in healthy donors. Study context: In an earlier analysis, 90 million to 130 million unique TCR beta sequences were found from some 180 million T cells. Whole-study results and caveats: Data from an earlier analysis indicated that most TCR beta V segments were productive either about 87% or about 30% of the time.

The CDR3 loop spans 16 amino acids. The V end was cut by 3 bases, the J end by 3 bases, with 18 bases between. Per germline, CDR1 SGDLS and CDR2 YYNGEE. Comments on this clone: Its antigen is unidentified.

Primers for the PCR totalled 60 Vbeta and 13 Jbeta. Libraries were prepared by immunoSEQ multiplex PCR; TCRdb keeps only in-frame clonotypes and omits some of them. Of 200,000 to 250,000 clones in the sample, 75% to 85% are singletons; the top ten hold approximately 1.5%. The J gene is TRBJ2-5, the V gene TRBV9, with TRBD2 as a possible D gene (6 bases). The sequencing sample was made of PBMCs. The TCR originated in a girl between 10 and 17 years old in good health and CMV-seronegative. This CDR3 is CASSGTVLASEETQYF. The CDR3 region has the DNA TGTGCCAGCAGCGGGACCGTTTTGGCTAGCGAAGAGACCCAGTACTTC.